Listed here is a single T cell receptor beta chain. Antigen specificity is unknown. This was the immunoSEQ v3 assay. Measured with immunoSEQ multiplex PCR; TCRdb has only the in-frame clones, and not every one. The sample contains tens of thousands of clones, less than 75% of which appear only once. This specimen belongs to a study of TIL therapy for anti-PD-1-resistant metastatic lung cancer. Study-level background: Median patient age was 54, ranging about 35-80 years. Study-wide points: The cohort had more treatment-naive, never-smoker and oncogene-addicted patients than typical.

The CDR3 covers 13 residues. The ends were cut back, 2 bases at V and 2 bases at J, with 7 bases in the middle. Indicated time point: pre-treatment sample, taken before nivolumab and TIL therapy. This clonotype was sampled from a person between 30 and 80 years old with non-small cell lung cancer. Material: blood, obtained at baseline. The rearrangement uses TRBV23-1 and TRBJ2-7; D is uncertain. TRBV23-1 is noted as an ORF with a role that remains uncertain. The CDR3 DNA reads TGCGCCAGCAGTCAAAACAGCACCTACGAGCAGTACTTC. It is translated as CASSQNSTYEQYF.